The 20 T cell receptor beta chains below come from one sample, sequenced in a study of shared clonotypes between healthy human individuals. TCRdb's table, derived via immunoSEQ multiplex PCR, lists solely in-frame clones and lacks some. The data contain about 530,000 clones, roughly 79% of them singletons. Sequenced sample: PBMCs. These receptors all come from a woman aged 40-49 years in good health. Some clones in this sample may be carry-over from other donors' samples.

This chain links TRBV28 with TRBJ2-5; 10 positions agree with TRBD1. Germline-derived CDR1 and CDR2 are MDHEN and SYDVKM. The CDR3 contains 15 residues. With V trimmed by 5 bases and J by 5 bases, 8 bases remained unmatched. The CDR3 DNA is TGTGCCAGCAGTCCCTCGACAGGGGGCCGGGAGACCCAGTACTTC. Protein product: CASSPSTGGRETQYF.

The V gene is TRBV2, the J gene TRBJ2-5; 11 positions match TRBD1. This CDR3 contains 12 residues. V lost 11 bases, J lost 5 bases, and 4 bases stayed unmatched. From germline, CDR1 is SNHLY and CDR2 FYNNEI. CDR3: CAGQGAGETQYF. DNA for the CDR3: TGTGCCGGACAGGGGGCCGGGGAGACCCAGTACTTC.

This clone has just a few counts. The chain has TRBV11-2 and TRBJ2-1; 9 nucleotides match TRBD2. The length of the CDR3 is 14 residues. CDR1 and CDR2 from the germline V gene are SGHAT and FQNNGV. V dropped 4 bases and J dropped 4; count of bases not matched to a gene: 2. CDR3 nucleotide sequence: TGTGCCAGCAGCTCACTAGCGGGTTACAATGAGCAGTTCTTC. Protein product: CASSSLAGYNEQFF.

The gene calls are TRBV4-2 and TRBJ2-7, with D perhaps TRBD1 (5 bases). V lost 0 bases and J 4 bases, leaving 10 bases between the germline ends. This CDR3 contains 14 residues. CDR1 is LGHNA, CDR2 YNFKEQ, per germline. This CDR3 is CASSQEGEIYEQYF. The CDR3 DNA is TGTGCCAGCAGCCAAGAAGGGGAAATTTACGAGCAGTACTTC.

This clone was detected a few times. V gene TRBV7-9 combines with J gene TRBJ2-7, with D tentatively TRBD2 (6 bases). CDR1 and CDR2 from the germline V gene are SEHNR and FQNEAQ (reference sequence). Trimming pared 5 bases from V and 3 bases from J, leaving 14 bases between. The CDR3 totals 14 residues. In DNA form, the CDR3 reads TGTGCCAGCAGCCCCCGGGACTCCCACTACGAGCAGTACTTC. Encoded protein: CASSPRDSHYEQYF.

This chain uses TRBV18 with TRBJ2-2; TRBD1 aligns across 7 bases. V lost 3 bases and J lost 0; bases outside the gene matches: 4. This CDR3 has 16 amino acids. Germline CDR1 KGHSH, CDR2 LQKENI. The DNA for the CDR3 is TGTGCCAGCTCACCCCCCGGGACAGCGAACACCGGGGAGCTGTTTTTT. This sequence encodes CASSPPGTANTGELFF.

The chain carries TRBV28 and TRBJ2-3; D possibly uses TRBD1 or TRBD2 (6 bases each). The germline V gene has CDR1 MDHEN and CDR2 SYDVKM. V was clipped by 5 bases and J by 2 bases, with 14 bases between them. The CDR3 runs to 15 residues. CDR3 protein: CASSPRRGHTDTQYF. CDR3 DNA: TGTGCCAGCAGTCCCCGGAGGGGACACACAGATACGCAGTATTTT.

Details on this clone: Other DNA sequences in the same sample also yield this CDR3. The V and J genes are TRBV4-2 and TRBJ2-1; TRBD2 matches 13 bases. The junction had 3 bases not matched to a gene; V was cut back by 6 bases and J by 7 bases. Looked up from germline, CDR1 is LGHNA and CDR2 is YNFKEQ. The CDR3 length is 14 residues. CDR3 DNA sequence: TGTGCCAGCAGTCCGGGACTAGCGGGGAATGAGCAGTTCTTC. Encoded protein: CASSPGLAGNEQFF.

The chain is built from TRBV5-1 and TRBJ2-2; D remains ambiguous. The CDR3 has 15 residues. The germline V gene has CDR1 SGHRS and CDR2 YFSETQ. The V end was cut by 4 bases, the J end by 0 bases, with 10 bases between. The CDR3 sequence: CASSPSTTNTGELFF. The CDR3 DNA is TGCGCCAGCAGCCCATCTACAACGAACACCGGGGAGCTGTTTTTT.

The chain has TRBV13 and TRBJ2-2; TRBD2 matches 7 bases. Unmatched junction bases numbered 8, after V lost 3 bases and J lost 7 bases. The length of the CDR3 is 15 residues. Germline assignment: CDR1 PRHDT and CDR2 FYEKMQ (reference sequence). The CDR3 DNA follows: TGTGCCAGCAGCTTGGCGGGAGAAGAGATCGGGGAGCTGTTTTTT. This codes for CASSLAGEEIGELFF. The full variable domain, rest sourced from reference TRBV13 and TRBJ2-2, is AAGVIQSPRHLIKEKRETATLKCYPIPRHDTVYWYQQGPGQDPQFLISFYEKMQSDKGSIPDRFSAQQFSDYHSELNMSSLELGDSALYFCASSLAGEEIGELFFGEGSRLTVL.

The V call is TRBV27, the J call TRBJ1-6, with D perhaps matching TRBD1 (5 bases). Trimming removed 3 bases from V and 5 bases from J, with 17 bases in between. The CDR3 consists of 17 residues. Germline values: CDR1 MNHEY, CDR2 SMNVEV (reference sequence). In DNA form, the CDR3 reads TGTGCCAGCAGTTTCGCGGGGCCCGCTACTGATAATTCACCCCTCCACTTT. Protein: CASSFAGPATDNSPLHF.

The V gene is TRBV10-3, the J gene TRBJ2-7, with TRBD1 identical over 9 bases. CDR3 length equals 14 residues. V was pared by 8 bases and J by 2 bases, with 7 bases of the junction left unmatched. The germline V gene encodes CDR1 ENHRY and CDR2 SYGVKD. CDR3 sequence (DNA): TGTGCCATCCGTACCGGGACAGGGACCTACGAGCAGTACTTC. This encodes CAIRTGTGTYEQYF.

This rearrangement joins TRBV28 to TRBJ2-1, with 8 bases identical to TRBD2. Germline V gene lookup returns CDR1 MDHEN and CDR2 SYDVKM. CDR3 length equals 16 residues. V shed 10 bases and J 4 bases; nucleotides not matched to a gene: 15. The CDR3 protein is CATRGGSAVAYNEQFF. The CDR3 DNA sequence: TGTGCCACCCGGGGGGGTTCCGCTGTGGCGTACAATGAGCAGTTCTTC. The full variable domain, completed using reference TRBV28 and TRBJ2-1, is DVKVTQSSRYLVKRTGEKVFLECVQDMDHENMFWYRQDPGLGLRLIYFSYDVKMKEKGDIPEGYSVSREKKERFSLILESASTNQTSMYLCATRGGSAVAYNEQFFGPGTRLTVL.

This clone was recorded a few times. The CDR3 DNA reads TGTGCCAGCAGCTTGACAGGCCGCAACTATGGCTACACCTTC. It yields the protein CASSLTGRNYGYTF. This chain joins TRBV5-6 and TRBJ1-2; D possibly corresponds to TRBD1 (5 bases). Germline loops: CDR1 SGHDT, CDR2 YYEEEE. The CDR3 extends over 14 amino acids. Trimming stripped 1 base from V and 2 bases from J, with 9 bases between.

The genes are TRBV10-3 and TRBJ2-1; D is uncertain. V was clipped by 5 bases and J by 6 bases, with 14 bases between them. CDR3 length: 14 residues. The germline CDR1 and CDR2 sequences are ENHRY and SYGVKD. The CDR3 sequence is CAISSSRAGNEQFF. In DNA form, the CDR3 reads TGTGCCATCAGTTCGTCGCGAGCTGGCAATGAGCAGTTCTTC.

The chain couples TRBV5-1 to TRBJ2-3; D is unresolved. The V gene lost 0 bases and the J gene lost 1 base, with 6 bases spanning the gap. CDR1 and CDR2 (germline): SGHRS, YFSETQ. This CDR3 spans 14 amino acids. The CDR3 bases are TGCGCCAGCAGCTTGGCTGATCGCACAGATACGCAGTATTTT. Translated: CASSLADRTDTQYF.

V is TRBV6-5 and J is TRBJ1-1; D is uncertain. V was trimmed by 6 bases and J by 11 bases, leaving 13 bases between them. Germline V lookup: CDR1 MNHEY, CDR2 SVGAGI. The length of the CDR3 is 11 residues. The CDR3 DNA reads TGTGCCAGCAGCCAAGGGTGGTTGGCTTTCTTT. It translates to CASSQGWLAFF.

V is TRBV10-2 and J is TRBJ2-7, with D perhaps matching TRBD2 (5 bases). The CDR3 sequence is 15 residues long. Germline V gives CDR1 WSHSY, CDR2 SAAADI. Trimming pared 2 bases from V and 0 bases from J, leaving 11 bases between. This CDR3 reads CASSEGLALSYEQYF. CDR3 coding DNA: TGCGCCAGCAGTGAGGGGCTAGCCCTCTCCTACGAGCAGTACTTC.

CDR3 amino acids: CASSSQGRGTDTQYF. The CDR3 DNA reads as TGTGCCAGCAGTTCCCAGGGAAGAGGCACAGATACGCAGTATTTT. The V and J genes are TRBV28 and TRBJ2-3, with D possibly matching TRBD1 (5 bases). The CDR3 runs 15 residues. Germline V gene sequence: CDR1 MDHEN, CDR2 SYDVKM. V was pared by 4 bases and J by 1 base, with 12 bases between.

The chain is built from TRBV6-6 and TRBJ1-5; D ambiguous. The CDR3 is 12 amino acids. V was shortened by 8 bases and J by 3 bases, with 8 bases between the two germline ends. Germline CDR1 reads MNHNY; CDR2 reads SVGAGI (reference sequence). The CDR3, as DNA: TGTGCCAGCGGAAGGCACAATCAGCCCCAGCATTTT. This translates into CASGRHNQPQHF.